The subject of this entry is one T cell receptor (beta chain). Its cognate antigen has yet to be identified. Base-call qualities are not available, and no considerably larger clone is one nucleotide away. Sample treatment or condition, as interpreted from the label and publication: 15 to 20 received Ad26.COV2.S at low or high dose, single or two shots; about 5 received placebo; per-sample allocation not given. Repertoires of vaccine and placebo recipients were sequenced from samples collected on day 63 after the first injection. Between 29 July and 7 August 2020, Cohort 1b enrolled about 27 adults aged 18-55 years at one site in Boston, USA. As a vaccine, Ad26.COV2.S was a replication-incompetent adenovirus type 26 vector that expressed a prefusion-stabilized SARS-CoV-2 spike protein derived from the original Wuhan strain. The immunoSEQ Assay was the method used to sequence TCRbeta CDR3 regions. After extraction, genomic DNA underwent amplification by bias-controlled multiplex PCR, followed by high-throughput sequencing. In the paper's pipeline: To quantify the absolute abundance of every unique TCRbeta CDR3 region, sequences were collapsed and filtered. T cell fraction was estimated by normalizing TCRbeta template counts to usable DNA, with usable DNA measured through amplification of reference genes found in all nucleated cells. Repertoire TCRs were annotated as SARS-CoV-2-specific by exact matching of V gene, CDR3 amino acid sequence and J gene to a known reactive TCR set. The reference SARS-CoV-2 TCR set came from MIRA and was filtered for enrichment in COVID-19-positive ImmuneCODE repertoires, removing public or cross-reactive TCRs. Using the MIRA antigens, annotated TCRs were further analysed by specific ORF or by position within an ORF. Breadth was defined as annotated unique rearrangements over total unique productive rearrangements; depth was the summed frequency of those rearrangements. Group comparisons of TCR breadth used two-sided Wilcoxon rank-sum tests. Imported from immuneACCESS, the table was reduced by TCRdb to in-frame sequences with V and J called. These copies leave out some clones; in studies compared against another copy, an unresolved V gene accounts for under half, and the cause of the remainder is not known. For V, J and clone size, that table is used; D and trimming come from the DNA. Present in this sample are a few hundred thousand clones, roughly 87% of which were seen just once. The biggest ten clones account for around 4.5% of the sample.

These data originate in a study of Ad26.COV2.S vaccination and SARS-CoV-2 variants (dated by TCRdb to the early 2020s). A note on the overall study: Vaccine-arm donors came from COV1001, a multicentre, randomized, double-blind, placebo-controlled phase I-IIa trial of Ad26.COV2.S in healthy adults. Dosing of Ad26.COV2.S was intramuscular, at either 5x10^10 or 1x10^11 viral particles, delivered as one shot or as two shots spaced 56 days apart. TCRbeta repertoire sequencing was used to assess the specificity and breadth of SARS-CoV-2-reactive T cell receptors after Ad26.COV2.S vaccination. A total of approximately 30 samples were included in the TCR-sequenced set, comprising about 20 Ad26.COV2.S vaccine recipients, 5 placebo recipients and 8 SARS-CoV-2 convalescent individuals. Trial participants were randomized into five groups of five, in which low-dose or high-dose Ad26.COV2.S was given once or twice, or placebo was given on both occasions. Investigators did not know the trial group allocation while performing experiments and assessing outcomes. Findings and caveats that apply to the study as a whole: After vaccination, substantial breadth of spike-specific CD8+ and CD4+ T cell responses was reported. Vaccine and placebo recipients had similar non-spike TCR breadth, a finding consistent with the vaccine containing only spike. The study was not powered for comparison of responses between vaccine doses or regimens. Spike-specific TCR breadth was higher in Ad26.COV2.S recipients than in placebo recipients (P = 0.0014). It was noted by the authors that total T cell responses may have been underestimated by the TCR breadth and depth analyses.

CDR1 and CDR2 were assigned from the germline V gene as MDHEN and SYDVKM. Here V drops 2 bases and J drops 7 bases, and the junction holds 0 bases not matched to any gene. The CDR3 goes from the cysteine to the phenylalanine over 13 residues. CDR3 DNA only is kept here, 39 bases in frame from base 1. This clonotype was obtained from a person aged 18-60 years who received the Ad26.COV2.S COVID-19 vaccine or a placebo. Material: peripheral blood, obtained in a trial of Ad26.COV2.S vaccine versus placebo. This chain joins TRBV28 to TRBJ1-4; 8 bases in the junction line up with TRBD1. The bases read TGTGCCAGCAGTTTAGGGACAGGTGAAAAACTGTTTTTT. The encoded protein is CASSLGTGEKLFF.